Described below is a single TCR beta chain sequence and its context. Data came from immunoSEQ multiplex PCR; TCRdb stores just in-frame clones and leaves some out. The repertoire holds about 100,000 clones, with about 95% as singletons. The CDR3 loop spans 16 amino acids. CDR1 and CDR2 (germline): MNHEY, SMNVEV (reference sequence). V lost 1 base and J 4 bases, leaving 15 bases between the germline ends. These data belong to a study of siplizumab effects on memory and regulatory T cells. The sequence was obtained from a human donor in good health. Sequencing was done on a sample of non-Treg CD4+ T cells sorted from blood. This rearrangement joins TRBV27 to TRBJ2-3, with D maybe TRBD2 (6 bases). CDR3 residues: CASSLWWRDGADTQYF. CDR3 DNA sequence: TGTGCCAGCAGTTTATGGTGGCGGGACGGAGCAGATACGCAGTATTTT.